The rows below give T cell receptor beta chains drawn from one sample of a study of graft-versus-host responses after intestinal transplantation. The data were produced by immunoSEQ multiplex PCR, yet TCRdb's version contains in-frame clones alone and is incomplete. Among 85,000 to 90,000 clones listed, around 83% were seen once. No antigen is known for these receptors. Sequenced material: unstimulated CD8+ T cells sorted from spleen or lymph node cells, taken before intestinal transplant. The source is a human donor who received an intestinal transplant. The CDR3 runs from the conserved cysteine through the conserved F or W. D genes are given only for firm matches. Not all rows give a size; the values are once, few, many and, for expanded clones, a class.

V gene	D gene	clone size	J gene	CDR3 DNA	CDR3 protein
TRBV6-5	TRBD2	.	TRBJ2-3	TGTGCCAGCAGTCTCACTAGCGGCGGCACAGATACGCAGTATTTT	CASSLTSGGTDTQYF
TRBV28	.	.	TRBJ2-3	TGTGCCAGCAGTGGCCGGACTCCTCTCACAGATACGCAGTATTTT	CASSGRTPLTDTQYF
TRBV30	.	.	TRBJ2-7	TGTGCCTGGAGTCATTTTGACAGGCCGGGGGAGCAATACTTC	CAWSHFDRPGEQYF
TRBV5-1	.	.	TRBJ2-7	TGCGCCAGCAGCTTGACCTCTTACGAGCAGTACTTC	CASSLTSYEQYF
TRBV2	TRBD2	.	TRBJ2-7	TGTGCCAGCAGTGAATTAGCGGGTCCATTCTACGAGCAGTACTTC	CASSELAGPFYEQYF
TRBV2	TRBD1	.	TRBJ1-1	TGTGCCAGCAGTGATGGACAGGGCGAACTCACTGAAGCTTTCTTT	CASSDGQGELTEAFF
TRBV19	.	.	TRBJ1-1	TGTGCCAGTAGACCCGGGAACACTGAAGCTTTCTTT	CASRPGNTEAFF
TRBV5-1	.	.	TRBJ2-1	TGCGCCAGCAGCTTGGCCCGAGACAGGTGGTACAATGAGCAGTTCTTC	CASSLARDRWYNEQFF
TRBV7-9	TRBD1	.	TRBJ2-7	TGTGCCAGCAGCCTAACTAACTACAGGGGGACCTACGAGCAGTACTTC	CASSLTNYRGTYEQYF
TRBV29-1	TRBD1	.	TRBJ2-3	TGCAGCGTTGAGCGTCCAGGGACAGGGGCCACAGATACGCAGTATTTT	CSVERPGTGATDTQYF
TRBV5-6	TRBD1	.	TRBJ2-7	TGTGCCAGCACTCTGACAGGGAGATCCTACGAGCAGTACTTC	CASTLTGRSYEQYF
TRBV5-4	.	.	TRBJ2-2	TGTGCCAGCAGAGCTCCAGGCACCGGGGAGCTGTTTTTT	CASRAPGTGELFF
TRBV14	.	few	TRBJ2-7	TGTGCCAGCAGCCTCGGCCACCCTCAATACGAGCAGTACTTC	CASSLGHPQYEQYF
TRBV2	.	.	TRBJ1-2	TGTGCAAGCCGGCCCGGGGGGGGAAACTATGGCTACACCTTC	CASRPGGGNYGYTF
TRBV25-1	TRBD1	few	TRBJ1-2	TGTGCCAGCAGTCCTCTCCAGACAGGGGCCTATGGCTACACCTTC	CASSPLQTGAYGYTF
TRBV9	.	.	TRBJ2-1	TGTGCCAGCAGCGGGGCAAGCTCCTACAATGAGCAGTTCTTC	CASSGASSYNEQFF
TRBV19	TRBD2	.	TRBJ2-1	TGTGCCAGTAGTACCGTGCTAGCGGGAGTTCTCTACAATGAGCAGTTCTTC	CASSTVLAGVLYNEQFF
TRBV5-6	TRBD2	.	TRBJ2-7	TGTGCCAGCAGCTTGCAGGGACTAGCGTCTTACGAGCAGTACTTC	CASSLQGLASYEQYF
TRBV28	.	.	TRBJ1-5	TGTGCCAGCAGTTCGCAGGGTTGGGGGTTTTATAGCAATCAGCCCCAGCATTTT	CASSSQGWGFYSNQPQHF
TRBV7-8	.	.	TRBJ2-7	TGTGCCAGCACCGACACAGGGAACGAGCAGTACTTC	CASTDTGNEQYF
TRBV19	.	.	TRBJ1-5	TGTGCCAGTAGTATAGTGGGGCCCCTAATTTATAGCAATCAGCCCCAGCATTTT	CASSIVGPLIYSNQPQHF
TRBV13	TRBD2	.	TRBJ2-2	TGTGCCAGCAGCCTCGGGACTAGCGGGGGGACCGGGGAGCTGCTTTTT	CASSLGTSGGTGELLF
TRBV28	TRBD2	.	TRBJ2-1	TGTGCCAGCAGTTTCCGCCGACTAGCAGATGAGCAGTTCTTC	CASSFRRLADEQFF
TRBV30	TRBD1	.	TRBJ1-2	TGTGCCTGGAGTGTGGGGACAGGGAGTCTTTCCTATGGCTACACCTTC	CAWSVGTGSLSYGYTF
TRBV4-1	.	.	TRBJ1-4	TGCGCCAGCAGCCATGAAGACGGAAGAGGAGAGGTTAGGGAAAAACTGTTTTTT	CASSHEDGRGEVREKLFF
TRBV19	TRBD1	.	TRBJ2-7	TGTGCCAGTAGTACGGGACAGGGTAACTACGAGCAGTACTTC	CASSTGQGNYEQYF
TRBV7-3	TRBD1	.	TRBJ2-5	TGTGCCAGCAGCCGGACAGGGAAAGAGACCCAGTACTTC	CASSRTGKETQYF
TRBV2	.	.	TRBJ2-4	TGTGCCAGCAGTGAAGAGGCCGGGGGGCAAACCATCCGAAACATTCAGTACTTC	CASSEEAGGQTIRNIQYF
TRBV5-5	.	.	TRBJ1-6	TGTGCCAGCAGCTTGGTGCCGGGGCCCAGCGTCTATAATTCACCCCTCCACTTT	CASSLVPGPSVYNSPLHF
TRBV2	.	.	TRBJ1-1	TGTGCCAGCAGTGAAGGAAGGGGACAGAACACTGAAGCTTTCTTT	CASSEGRGQNTEAFF
TRBV7-9	TRBD2	once	TRBJ2-5	TGTGCCAGCAGCACTCGACTAGCGGGGCTCTTGGAGACCCAGTACTTC	CASSTRLAGLLETQYF
TRBV28	.	.	TRBJ2-5	TGTGCCAGCAGTTTCTCGCGGCTCCAAGAGACCCAGTACTTC	CASSFSRLQETQYF
TRBV2	.	.	TRBJ2-7	TGTGCCAGCAGCTCCTACGAGCAGTACTTC	CASSSYEQYF
TRBV5-3	TRBD1	.	TRBJ1-2	TGTGCCAGAAGCTGTATCCGGGACAGGGGATCAAGAGGCTACACCTTC	CARSCIRDRGSRGYTF
TRBV10-3	.	.	TRBJ2-7	TGTGCCATCACCCCCCGGGGCAGCTACGAGCAGTACTTC	CAITPRGSYEQYF
TRBV14	.	.	TRBJ1-1	TGTGCCAGCAGCCAAGGGAGGCGGGGTGCTGAAGCTTTCTTT	CASSQGRRGAEAFF
TRBV2	.	few	TRBJ1-6	TGTGCCAGCAGTGAAACAGCTAGCTCCTATAAATCACCCCTCCACTTT	CASSETASSYKSPLHF
TRBV13	TRBD1	once	TRBJ1-1	TGTGCCAGCAGCTTCCCCCTAGAGGGGGCAGAAAGGAACACTGAAGCTTTCTTT	CASSFPLEGAERNTEAFF
TRBV12-5	.	.	TRBJ1-1	TGTGCTAGTGGTTTGGAGGAAACTGAAGCTTTCTTT	CASGLEETEAFF
TRBV6-1	.	.	TRBJ2-7	TGTGCCAGCAGTCGTAGACAGCCCACCTACGAGCAGTACTTC	CASSRRQPTYEQYF
TRBV2	.	.	TRBJ2-7	TGTGCCAGCAGTGAAACAGCCTCCTACGAGCAGTACTTC	CASSETASYEQYF
TRBV28	TRBD2	.	TRBJ2-7	TGTGCCAGCAGCCAAGGGACTAGCGGGCGATACGAGCAGTACTTC	CASSQGTSGRYEQYF
TRBV4-1	.	.	TRBJ1-6	TGCGCCAGCAGCCAATCCGGACTTCATAATTCACCCCTCCACTTT	CASSQSGLHNSPLHF
TRBV6-1	TRBD1	few	TRBJ2-7	TGTGCCAGCAGTGATTACAGGGGTCTCTACGAGCAGTACTTC	CASSDYRGLYEQYF
TRBV6-5	.	few	TRBJ2-7	TGTGCCAGCAGTTACGGGGTCTCCTACGAGCAGTACTTC	CASSYGVSYEQYF
TRBV7-7	.	.	TRBJ1-4	TGTGCCAGCAGCTTAGGCATCAGGGCTAATGAAAAACTGTTTTTT	CASSLGIRANEKLFF
TRBV27	.	.	TRBJ2-7	TGTGCCAGCAGTTTGCTTCCATTCTACGAGCAGTACTTC	CASSLLPFYEQYF
TRBV29-1	TRBD2	.	TRBJ2-5	TGCAGCGTAGACGCCCCGGGACTAGGGCAAGAGACCCAGTACTTC	CSVDAPGLGQETQYF
TRBV7-3	.	.	TRBJ1-2	TGTGCCAGCAGCTCGGATGGCTACACCTTC	CASSSDGYTF
TRBV27	.	.	TRBJ2-1	TGTGCCAGCAGTTTTGTTCAGCGGAATGAGCAGTTCTTC	CASSFVQRNEQFF